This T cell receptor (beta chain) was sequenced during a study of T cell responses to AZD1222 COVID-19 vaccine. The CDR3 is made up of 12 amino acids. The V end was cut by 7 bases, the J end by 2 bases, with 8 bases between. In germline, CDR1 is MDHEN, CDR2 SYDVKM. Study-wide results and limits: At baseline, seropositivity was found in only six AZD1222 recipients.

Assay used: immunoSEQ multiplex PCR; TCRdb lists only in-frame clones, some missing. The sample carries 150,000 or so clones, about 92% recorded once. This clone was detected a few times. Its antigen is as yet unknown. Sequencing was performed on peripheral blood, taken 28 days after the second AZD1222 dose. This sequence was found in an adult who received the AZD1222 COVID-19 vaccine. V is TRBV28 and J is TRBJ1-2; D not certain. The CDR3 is CASTGRNYGYTF. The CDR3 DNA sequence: TGTGCCAGCACTGGACGGAACTATGGCTACACCTTC.